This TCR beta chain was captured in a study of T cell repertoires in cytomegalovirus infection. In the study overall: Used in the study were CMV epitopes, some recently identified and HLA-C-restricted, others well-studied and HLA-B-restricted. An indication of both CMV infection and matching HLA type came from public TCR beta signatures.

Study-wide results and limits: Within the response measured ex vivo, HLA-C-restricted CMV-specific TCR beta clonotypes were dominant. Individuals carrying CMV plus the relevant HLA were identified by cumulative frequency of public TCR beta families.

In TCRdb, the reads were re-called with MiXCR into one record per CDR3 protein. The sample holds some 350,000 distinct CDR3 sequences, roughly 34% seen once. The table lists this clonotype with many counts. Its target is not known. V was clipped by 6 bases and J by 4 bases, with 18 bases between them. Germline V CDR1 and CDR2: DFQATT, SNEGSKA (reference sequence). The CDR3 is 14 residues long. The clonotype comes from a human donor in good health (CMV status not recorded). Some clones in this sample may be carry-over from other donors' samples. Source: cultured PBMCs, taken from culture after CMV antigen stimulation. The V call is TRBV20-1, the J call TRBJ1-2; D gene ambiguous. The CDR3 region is CSAAPGSNTYGYTF. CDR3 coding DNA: TGCAGTGCCGCACCGGGATCCAACACCTATGGCTACACCTTC.